This T cell receptor beta chain was captured in a study of OX40 agonist ivuxolimab in advanced cancers. The method was immunoSEQ multiplex PCR; TCRdb's version includes in-frame clones alone and lacks a portion of them. In the table there are tens of thousands of clones, more than 70% of which are singletons. Notes on this clone: Antigen specificity is unknown.

Enrollment shut out patients with autoimmune disease history or systemic immunosuppression. V lost 6 bases, J lost 0 bases, and 8 bases lay in between. Germline CDR1 is SGHTA and CDR2 is FQGTGA. The CDR3 spans 13 residues. General study results and limits: Dosing at 0.1 to 3.0 mg/kg was accompanied by clonal expansion of CD4+ and CD8+ blood T cells by week 6.

This receptor was obtained from an adult with an advanced solid tumor such as melanoma, head and neck, liver or kidney cancer. This chain links TRBV7-3 with TRBJ1-1; D uncertain. The sample was CD4+ or CD8+ T cells sorted from blood, taken in a trial of the OX40 agonist ivuxolimab. CDR3 nucleotides: TGTGCCAGCAGGTTCTCAGTGAACACTGAAGCTTTCTTT. This gives the protein CASRFSVNTEAFF.